The 30 T cell receptor beta chains given below trace back to one sample, sequenced in a study of vaccination effects on CD4 cells after COVID-19. Their recognized antigens are unknown. Before sequencing, viral peptide pools were used by the ViraFEST assay to expand antigen-specific CD4+ T cells. At the end of nine to ten days of culture, CD4+ T cells were isolated. It was two doses of either the BNT162b2 or mRNA-1273 vaccine that participants received. The repertoire was sequenced with immunoSEQ multiplex PCR; TCRdb's copy has only in-frame clones and lacks some. Of around 29,000 clones listed, approximately 71% are singletons. The source material was CD4+ T cells from PBMCs cultured with HCoV-NL63 spike peptides, sampled after COVID-19 vaccination. The receptor source for this set is a human donor who received a COVID-19 vaccine.

V gene TRBV11-2 combines with J gene TRBJ2-3, with D tentatively TRBD2 (5 bases). Trimming cost V 1 base and J 4 bases, with 15 bases left between them. In germline, CDR1 is SGHAT, CDR2 FQNNGV. This CDR3 has 16 amino acids. The DNA for the CDR3 is TGTGCCAGCAGCTTAGGTAGGCCCTTCGGGGCAGATACGCAGTATTTT. Its translation is CASSLGRPFGADTQYF.

The CDR3 sequence: CASGRSASLTQYF. The CDR3 DNA reads as TGTGCCAGCGGTCGGAGTGCGTCTTTAACGCAGTATTTT. The chain combines TRBV13 with TRBJ2-3, with D unclear. V lost 8 bases, J lost 9 bases, and 18 bases lay in between. This CDR3 is 13 amino acids long. CDR1 PRHDT and CDR2 FYEKMQ come from the germline V gene (reference sequence).

The chain links TRBV5-1 to TRBJ1-1; 9 nucleotides match TRBD1. The V gene's germline CDR1 is SGHRS and CDR2 YFSETQ. This CDR3 region has 14 residues. The trim removed 3 bases at V and 1 base at J, leaving 1 base unmatched. CDR3 nucleotide sequence: TGCGCCAGCAGCTCGGGACAGGGGAACACTGAAGCTTTCTTT. The encoded protein is CASSSGQGNTEAFF.

The V gene is TRBV5-6, the J gene TRBJ2-7; a possible D gene is TRBD1 (7 bases). This CDR3 contains 14 residues. CDR1 and CDR2 from the germline V gene are SGHDT and YYEEEE. Trimming left V 6 bases short and J 3 bases short, with 16 bases between. CDR3 nucleotide sequence: TGTGCCAGCACCCCCAGGGGGGCTAACTACGAGCAGTACTTC. This codes for CASTPRGANYEQYF. Complete variable domain (other parts from reference TRBV5-6 and TRBJ2-7): DAGVTQSPTHLIKTRGQQVTLRCSPKSGHDTVSWYQQALGQGPQFIFQYYEEEERQRGNFPDRFSGHQFPNYSSELNVNALLLGDSALYLCASTPRGANYEQYFGPGTRLTVT.

The CDR3 DNA follows: TGTGCCAGTAGCCCAATCTTTGGTGGCTATGGCTACACCTTC. It encodes CASSPIFGGYGYTF. The V gene is TRBV19, the J gene TRBJ1-2, with no clear D. Trimming stripped 6 bases from V and 4 bases from J, with 15 bases between. The V gene's germline CDR1 is LNHDA and CDR2 SQIVND (reference sequence). The CDR3 spans 14 residues.

V usage is TRBV5-6 and J usage is TRBJ2-2; TRBD1 or TRBD2 may be the D gene (5 bases each). The CDR3 consists of 13 residues. Trimming took 9 bases from V and 0 from J, leaving 9 bases between them. CDR1 is SGHDT, CDR2 YYEEEE, per germline. The CDR3 sequence: CATGTPNTGELFF. CDR3 sequence (DNA): TGTGCCACCGGGACGCCGAACACCGGGGAGCTGTTTTTT.

In DNA, the CDR3 is TGTGCCAGCAGTTCCGGACAGGCGGGAGGCTACACCTTC. It is translated as CASSSGQAGGYTF. The chain carries TRBV12-3 or TRBV12-4 and TRBJ1-2; 7 bases map to TRBD1. Unmatched junction bases numbered 7, after V lost 4 bases and J lost 8 bases. There are 13 residues in the CDR3.

This sequence joins TRBV4-1 and TRBJ1-4; unclear D gene. CDR1 MGHRA and CDR2 YSYEKL come from the germline V gene. The CDR3 extends over 14 amino acids. V lost 0 bases, J lost 4 bases, and 6 bases lay in between. In DNA form, the CDR3 reads TGCGCCAGCAGCCAAGAGAGTTATAATGAAAAACTGTTTTTT. Protein sequence: CASSQESYNEKLFF.

In this sample, this clone turned up a few times. The chain is built from TRBV11-2 and TRBJ1-1; D not certain. Germline V gene sequence: CDR1 SGHAT, CDR2 FQNNGV. The CDR3 has 16 amino acids. Trimming pared 6 bases from V and 0 bases from J, leaving 17 bases between. The CDR3: CASRKVTAALNTEAFF. The CDR3 coding sequence is TGTGCCAGCAGAAAGGTGACGGCAGCATTGAACACTGAAGCTTTCTTT.

The chain has TRBV10-1 and TRBJ2-7, with a tentative D call TRBD1 (6 bases). V was shortened by 3 bases and J by 3 bases, with 15 bases between the two germline ends. Germline CDR1 WNHNN, CDR2 SYGVQD (reference sequence). This CDR3 is built from 15 residues. This CDR3 is CASSDIQGSLYEQYF. The CDR3 bases are TGCGCCAGCAGTGACATACAGGGATCCCTCTACGAGCAGTACTTC.

This chain connects TRBV11-2 to TRBJ1-6; maybe TRBD1 (6 bases). From germline, CDR1 is SGHAT and CDR2 FQNNGV. This CDR3 contains 17 residues. Trimming shortened V by 5 bases and J by 1 base, and 15 bases separated the two germline ends. The chain's CDR3 is CASSDVIGGSYNSPLHF. In DNA form, the CDR3 reads TGTGCCAGCAGCGATGTAATAGGGGGGTCCTATAATTCACCCCTCCACTTT.

The rearrangement links TRBV10-1 to TRBJ1-2; tentative D call: TRBD1 (6 bases). The CDR3 has 15 residues. Per the germline V gene, CDR1 is WNHNN and CDR2 is SYGVQD (reference sequence). V gave up 3 bases and J gave up 4 bases, with 15 bases separating them. The CDR3 region is CASSDPGQTFYGYTF. The DNA for the CDR3 is TGCGCCAGCAGTGATCCCGGACAGACATTCTATGGCTACACCTTC.

This clone was found a few times. The chain employs TRBV13 and TRBJ2-7; D tentatively fits TRBD1 or TRBD2 (6 bases each). This CDR3 region has 15 residues. Germline V CDR1 and CDR2: PRHDT, FYEKMQ (reference sequence). Deletions cut 2 bases from V and 2 bases from J, with 13 bases between. This CDR3 is CASSLRGAIPYEQYF. As DNA, the CDR3 is TGTGCCAGCAGCTTAAGGGGGGCCATCCCCTACGAGCAGTACTTC.

The rearrangement uses TRBV7-8 and TRBJ1-2; tentative D call: TRBD1 (6 bases). Germline assignment: CDR1 SGHVS and CDR2 FQNEAQ. Trimming took off 1 base at V and 5 bases at J, with 8 bases between the two ends. The CDR3 spans 13 residues. In DNA, the CDR3 is TGTGCCAGCAGCTTAGGGGACACGTATGGCTACACCTTC. It codes for CASSLGDTYGYTF.

This clone was detected only a few times. The chain uses TRBV15 and TRBJ1-2; D is possibly TRBD1 (6 bases). The germline gives CDR1 LNHNV, CDR2 YYDKDF (reference sequence). V dropped 5 bases and J dropped 3 bases, with 13 bases sitting between them. The CDR3 runs 14 residues. CDR3 sequence: CATSLWGADYGYTF. The CDR3 coding sequence is TGTGCCACCAGCCTGTGGGGGGCGGACTATGGCTACACCTTC.

This clone was seen a handful of times. The V gene is TRBV12-5, the J gene TRBJ2-7, with D possibly matching TRBD2 (5 bases). Germline V lookup: CDR1 LGHNT, CDR2 FRNRAP. CDR3 length: 15 amino acids. V gave up 5 bases and J gave up 7 bases, with 21 bases separating them. CDR3 region: CASGPSRPLREEQYF. The CDR3 coding sequence is TGTGCTAGTGGTCCTTCGCGGCCTCTACGGGAAGAGCAGTACTTC.

The genes are TRBV7-6 and TRBJ2-1; 7 bases line up with TRBD2. This CDR3 is built from 16 residues. J lost 0 bases, V lost 2 bases, and 4 bases had no gene match. Germline-derived CDR1 and CDR2 are SGHVS and FNYEAQ. CDR3 sequence: CASSLYSGGSYNEQFF. CDR3 coding DNA: TGTGCCAGCAGCTTATATTCGGGAGGCTCCTACAATGAGCAGTTCTTC.

The chain uses TRBV4-1 and TRBJ1-4; weak D call: TRBD1 (6 bases). From germline, CDR1 is MGHRA and CDR2 YSYEKL. The CDR3 has 18 residues. Trimming pared 5 bases from V and 4 bases from J, leaving 23 bases between. The CDR3 sequence: CASSTNQWGARYNEKLFF. In DNA, the CDR3 is TGCGCCAGCAGCACCAACCAGTGGGGGGCGCGGTATAATGAAAAACTGTTTTTT.

The chain has TRBV6-1 and TRBJ1-3; no reliable D call. V gave up 2 bases and J gave up 2 bases, with 13 bases separating them. Germline loops: CDR1 MNHNS, CDR2 SASEGT. This CDR3 comprises 16 residues. As DNA, the CDR3 is TGTGCCAGCAGTGAAAGGTTAACGGCTGCTGGAAACACCATATATTTT. As protein: CASSERLTAAGNTIYF.

The rearrangement uses TRBV2 and TRBJ2-7; maybe TRBD2 (5 bases). V was pared by 4 bases and J by 4 bases, with 8 bases between. The length of the CDR3 is 12 residues. Germline V gene sequence: CDR1 SNHLY, CDR2 FYNNEI. This CDR3 reads CASSVLAYEQYF. CDR3 DNA: TGTGCCAGCAGTGTTTTAGCGTACGAGCAGTACTTC.

The CDR3 DNA sequence: TGTGCCTGGAGTGAATCGACTAATGAAAAACTGTTTTTT. Amino acid sequence: CAWSESTNEKLFF. This chain uses TRBV30 with TRBJ1-4; D is undetermined. Trimming took off 1 base at V and 2 bases at J, with 5 bases between the two ends. CDR1 and CDR2 from the germline V gene are GTSNPN and SVGIG (reference sequence). The CDR3 has 13 residues.

There are a few counts of this clone. The chain couples TRBV18 to TRBJ1-5; D may be TRBD1 (5 bases). The germline V and J ends were trimmed by 5 bases and 3 bases, with 14 bases remaining between them. This CDR3 is built from 15 residues. Germline-derived CDR1 and CDR2 are KGHSH and LQKENI. CDR3 bases: TGTGCCAGCTCAGGGGACTCCCTCTCCAATCAGCCCCAGCATTTT. Amino acid sequence: CASSGDSLSNQPQHF. Full variable domain (outside the CDR3, taken from reference TRBV18 and TRBJ1-5): NAGVMQNPRHLVRRRGQEARLRCSPMKGHSHVYWYRQLPEEGLKFMVYLQKENIIDESGMPKERFSAEFPKEGPSILRIQQVVRGDSAAYFCASSGDSLSNQPQHFGDGTRLSIL.

This clone came up once. V and J are TRBV6-4 and TRBJ2-7, with 7 bases fitting TRBD1. Germline loops: CDR1 MRHNA, CDR2 SNTAGT. With V trimmed by 6 bases and J by 6 bases, 5 bases remained unmatched. The CDR3 is 12 residues long. This CDR3 is CASRIQGPEQYF. In DNA form, the CDR3 reads TGTGCCAGCAGGATACAGGGGCCCGAGCAGTACTTC.

The chain carries TRBV10-3 and TRBJ1-5; D is undetermined. In germline, CDR1 is ENHRY, CDR2 SYGVKD. This CDR3 has 15 residues. Deletions cut 0 bases from V and 4 bases from J, with 10 bases between. CDR3 sequence reads: CAISESSMGNQPQHF. The CDR3 DNA is TGTGCCATCAGTGAGTCGAGTATGGGGAATCAGCCCCAGCATTTT.

The rearrangement links TRBV21-1 to TRBJ1-6; TRBD1 was called by the table and not checked on the DNA. TRBV21-1 is classified as a pseudogene. The CDR3 sequence is 18 residues long. CDR3 in amino acids: CASSKYRPRGGARSPLHF. In DNA form, the CDR3 reads TGTGCCAGCAGCAAATATCGCCCAAGAGGGGGCGCGAGGTCACCCCTCCACTTT.

The genes are TRBV4-2 and TRBJ1-5; 8 bases are a match to TRBD1. The CDR3 totals 16 residues. Germline V gene data show CDR1 as LGHNA and CDR2 as YNFKEQ. The J segment lost 4 bases and the V segment lost 0 bases, leaving 5 bases of the junction unmatched. The CDR3, as DNA: TGTGCCAGCAGCCAAGATCTGGGGACAGGAAATCAGCCCCAGCATTTT. Translating gives CASSQDLGTGNQPQHF.

The rearrangement joins TRBV5-6 to TRBJ2-5; 7 bases are shared with TRBD2. The CDR3 has 13 residues. Germline values: CDR1 SGHDT, CDR2 YYEEEE. Trimming took 6 bases from V and 5 from J; bases not matched to a gene: 7. This CDR3 is CASTRAGVETQYF. The CDR3 bases are TGTGCCAGCACCCGTGCGGGGGTGGAGACCCAGTACTTC.

The rearrangement joins TRBV7-9 to TRBJ2-3, with D tentatively TRBD2 (5 bases). This CDR3 is 15 amino acids long. V was trimmed by 1 base and J by 1 base, leaving 9 bases between them. Germline CDR1 reads SEHNR; CDR2 reads FQNEAQ (reference sequence). The CDR3 region has the DNA TGTGCCAGCAGCTTAGGCGGGTCCGGCACAGATACGCAGTATTTT. Translating gives CASSLGGSGTDTQYF.

The chain employs TRBV5-8 and TRBJ2-1, with a weak D call TRBD2 (6 bases). V shed 0 bases and J shed 7 bases, with 14 bases lying between them. The CDR3 covers 15 residues. Germline V CDR1 and CDR2: SGHTS, YDEGEE. CDR3 loop: CASSLGGLSRNEQFF. The CDR3 nucleotides are TGTGCCAGCAGCTTGGGGGGACTCAGCCGGAATGAGCAGTTCTTC.

The rearrangement joins TRBV6-6 to TRBJ2-1; perhaps D is TRBD1 or TRBD2 (5 bases each). V was clipped by 2 bases and J by 8 bases, with 19 bases between them. The CDR3 has 16 residues. Germline loops: CDR1 MNHNY, CDR2 SVGAGI (reference sequence). The CDR3 bases are TGTGCCAGCAGTTACAGAGCTCCAGAGGGGCCCGATGAGCAGTTCTTC. The encoded protein is CASSYRAPEGPDEQFF.